The rows below give T cell receptor beta chains drawn from one sample of a study of shared clonotypes between healthy human individuals. Generated by immunoSEQ multiplex PCR, the TCRdb table keeps only in-frame clones and is missing some. The sample contains some 2,500,000 clones, around 90% of which appear only once. Input material: naive CD4+ T cells from PBMCs. Receptor source: a man aged 18 to 30 in good health. Some clones in this sample may be carry-over from other donors' samples. The CDR3 runs from the conserved cysteine through the conserved F or W. D genes are given only for firm matches. Part of the rows lack a size; the others show once, few, many or a class for expanded clones.

j_call d_call v_call clone_size cdr3_aa cdr3_nt
TRBJ2-1 TRBD2 TRBV7-9 . CASSYLAGGTNEQFF TGTGCCAGCAGCTATCTAGCGGGAGGCACCAATGAGCAGTTCTTC
TRBJ1-4 TRBD1 TRBV7-2 . CASSLDRGANEKLFF TGTGCCAGCAGCTTAGACAGGGGCGCTAATGAAAAACTGTTTTTT
TRBJ1-2 . TRBV7-9 few CASSLEVGGYTF TGTGCCAGCAGCTTAGAAGTGGGGGGCTACACCTTC
TRBJ2-5 . TRBV18 . CASSPKGDKETQYF TGTGCCAGCTCACCAAAGGGGGACAAAGAGACCCAGTACTTC
TRBJ1-1 . TRBV2 . CASSTGRRGFF TGTGCCAGCAGTACCGGGCGCAGGGGTTTCTTT
TRBJ2-4 . TRBV28 once CASSFAGIQYF TGTGCCAGCAGTTTCGCGGGCATTCAGTACTTC
TRBJ2-3 . TRBV5-1 . CASILGAGSDTQYF TGCGCCAGCATTCTCGGGGCGGGGTCAGATACGCAGTATTTT
TRBJ1-5 . TRBV18 . CASSPSTGGDQPQHF TGTGCCAGCTCACCATCTACAGGAGGAGATCAGCCCCAGCATTTT
TRBJ2-3 TRBD2 TRBV15 . CATSRVVLAGRTDTQYF TGTGCCACCAGCAGAGTAGTTCTAGCGGGACGCACAGATACGCAGTATTTT
TRBJ1-5 . TRBV4-2 . CARRLYSEKTQNQPQHF TGTGCCAGAAGACTATACAGTGAGAAGACCCAAAATCAGCCCCAGCATTTT
TRBJ2-5 TRBD1 TRBV5-1 few CASSLTGGQETQYF TGCGCCAGCAGCTTAACAGGGGGCCAAGAGACCCAGTACTTC
TRBJ2-5 . TRBV5-1 . CASKENPLETQYF TGCGCCAGCAAGGAGAACCCTCTGGAGACCCAGTACTTC
TRBJ2-7 . TRBV7-2 . CASSFFQGSYEQYF TGTGCCAGCAGCTTTTTTCAGGGATCCTACGAGCAGTACTTC
TRBJ1-2 TRBD1 TRBV28 once CASSWGTGVRGYTF TGTGCCAGCAGTTGGGGGACAGGCGTACGAGGCTACACCTTC
TRBJ2-7 . TRBV28 . CASSSEVPPEQYF TGTGCCAGCAGCTCGGAGGTTCCCCCCGAGCAGTACTTC
TRBJ2-7 TRBD1 TRBV19 . CASTDRDRVPYEQYF TGTGCCAGTACCGACCGGGACAGGGTCCCCTACGAGCAGTACTTC
TRBJ1-3 . TRBV2 . CASSEAHPGTSGNTIYF TGTGCCAGCAGTGAAGCGCATCCGGGAACCTCTGGAAACACCATATATTTT
TRBJ1-1 . TRBV18 . CASSGSTEAFF TGTGCCAGCTCAGGCTCCACTGAAGCTTTCTTT
TRBJ2-7 . TRBV5-1 . CASGVDRGGEQYF TGCGCCAGCGGCGTGGACAGAGGTGGCGAGCAGTACTTC
TRBJ1-1 . TRBV29-1 once CSVTPWGEGRNTEAFF TGCAGCGTTACCCCCTGGGGTGAGGGGCGAAACACTGAAGCTTTCTTT
TRBJ2-7 . TRBV6-6 . CASSYGVPSYEQYF TGTGCCAGCAGTTACGGTGTCCCATCCTACGAGCAGTACTTC
TRBJ2-5 . TRBV27 . CASRRLPQETQYF TGTGCCAGCAGACGACTACCCCAAGAGACCCAGTACTTC
TRBJ2-2 . TRBV19 . CASSRGSRTGELFF TGTGCCAGTAGTCGTGGGTCTAGAACCGGGGAGCTGTTTTTT